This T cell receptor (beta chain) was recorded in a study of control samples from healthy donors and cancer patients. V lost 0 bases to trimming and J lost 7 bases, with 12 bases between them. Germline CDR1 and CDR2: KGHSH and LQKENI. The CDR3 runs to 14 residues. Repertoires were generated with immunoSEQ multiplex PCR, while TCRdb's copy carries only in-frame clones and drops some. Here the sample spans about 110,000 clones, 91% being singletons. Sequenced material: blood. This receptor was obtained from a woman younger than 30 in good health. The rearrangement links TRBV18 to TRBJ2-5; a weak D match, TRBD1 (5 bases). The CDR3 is CASSPPDDRATQYF. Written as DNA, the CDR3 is TGTGCCAGCTCACCACCGGACGACAGAGCGACCCAGTACTTC.